The T cell receptor (beta chain) described here comes from a study of yellow fever vaccine responses in identical twins. General study points: Twins' vaccine T cell responses reportedly seemed partly convergent and partly personalized.

V was shortened by 9 bases and J by 0 bases, with 3 bases between the two germline ends. This CDR3 region has 11 residues. Comment on this clonotype: Antigen specificity is unknown.

From the RT-PCR reads, TCRdb called clonotypes with MiXCR, one entry per CDR3 protein. This sample has around 15,000 distinct CDR3 sequences, with around 84% found just once. The material sequenced was T cells from blood (PBMCs), unsorted or a sorted subset (not recorded which), taken before or after yellow fever vaccination (not recorded which). The chain carries TRBV12-3 or TRBV12-4 and TRBJ2-4, with D hard to call. This TCR was sampled from a young woman who received the yellow fever vaccine. The CDR3 DNA sequence: TGTGCCAGTACAGCCAAAAACATTCAGTACTTC. Translated: CASTAKNIQYF.